This TCR beta chain was identified in a study of vaccination and CD4 T cells after COVID-19. Study details: Post-diagnosis, post-COVID samples were collected after a median approximately 100 days, ranging 35 to 161. Timing of post-vaccine sample collection was a median approximately 70 days after dose two, with a range of 14 to 241.

Notes on this clonotype: The target antigen is unknown.

Treatment: roughly 11-day PBMC culture with coronavirus spike peptide pools or control peptides (ViraFEST assay). Researchers used the Oncomine TCR Beta short-read assay to sequence DNA from cultured CD4+ T cells. Cultured CD4+ T cells yielded the extracted genomic DNA. Via MiXCR, TCRdb re-called the PCR reads, giving one row per CDR3 protein. The sample has just over 20,000 distinct CDR3 sequences, 40% to 55% seen once. This clonotype was sampled from a human donor who had recovered from COVID-19. The sequencing used CD4+ T cells from blood, cultured in vitro, collected after SARS-CoV-2 vaccination.

The CDR3 nucleotides are TGTGCCAGCAGCTCCCCAGCGGGCAGTAATAGCTCTGGGGCCAACGTCCTGACTTTC. It translates to CASSSPAGSNSSGANVLTF. V and J are TRBV5-4 and TRBJ2-6; possible D gene TRBD2, 6 bases. Germline V CDR1 and CDR2: SGHNT, YYREEE (reference sequence). V was pared by 3 bases and J by 0 bases, with 19 bases between. This CDR3 contains 19 residues.